The clone carrying this T cell receptor beta chain has a handful of counts. Its antigen is undetermined. This sample is part of a study of cytomegalovirus exposure and HLA in healthy donors. Notes on the study in general: Other equally common chains were less clonally expanded than HLA-associated TCR beta chains, a later analysis showed. Some segments of the V type, notably TRBV6-2 and TRBV6-3, were excluded as indistinguishable. The study found most TCR sequences rare, yet found some public TCRs in many donors.

60 Vbeta and 13 Jbeta primers were used in PCR. Using immunoSEQ multiplex PCR, the repertoire was profiled, and TCRdb retains in-frame clones only, with some absent. The data hold roughly 200,000 clones, with about 9% observed a single time. In germline, CDR1 is SGHDT, CDR2 YYEEEE. The CDR3 is 15 amino acids. The ends were cut back, 5 bases at V and 4 bases at J, with 19 bases in the middle. V usage is TRBV5-6 and J usage is TRBJ2-7; D possibly corresponds to TRBD1 (6 bases). Sequencing was performed on PBMCs. This clonotype was sampled from a woman in her thirties in good health and CMV-seropositive. The CDR3 DNA is TGTGCCAGCAGTCGTACGTGGGACACCCCTTACGAGCAGTACTTC. Its protein product is CASSRTWDTPYEQYF.